Following are 9 T cell receptor beta chains from one sample sequenced in a study of T cells in localized non-small cell lung cancer. The table came from immunoSEQ multiplex PCR; TCRdb's copy has only in-frame clones and leaves some out. Of about 32,000 clones listed, approximately 91% are singletons. The starting material was peripheral blood mononuclear cells, obtained before any cancer treatment. The receptor set was obtained from a woman aged 40 to 75 with stage III lung adenocarcinoma.

Remarks on this clone: This sample includes further DNA sequences coding for the same CDR3. V gene TRBV9 combines with J gene TRBJ2-3; TRBD1 might be the D (5 bases). In germline, CDR1 is SGDLS, CDR2 YYNGEE. Trimming took off 0 bases at V and 0 bases at J, with 5 bases between the two ends. The length of the CDR3 is 14 residues. The CDR3 region has the DNA TGTGCCAGCAGCGTAGGGGGCAGCACAGATACGCAGTATTTT. It encodes CASSVGGSTDTQYF.

This chain joins TRBV7-3 and TRBJ1-6; D unresolved. The CDR3 loop spans 13 amino acids. Per germline, CDR1 SGHTA and CDR2 FQGTGA. The V gene lost 4 bases and the J gene lost 7 bases, with 8 bases spanning the gap. Here the CDR3 reads CASSSQPNSPLHF. CDR3 DNA sequence: TGTGCCAGCAGCTCCCAACCCAATTCACCCCTCCACTTT.

This clone was detected only a few times. This chain connects TRBV12-5 to TRBJ1-1; no clear D gene. Trimming removed 3 bases from V and 2 bases from J, with 7 bases in between. The V gene's germline CDR1 is LGHNT and CDR2 FRNRAP. The CDR3 is made up of 13 amino acids. The CDR3 nucleotides are TGTGCTAGTGGTTTCGGGGATAACACTGAAGCTTTCTTT. This gives the protein CASGFGDNTEAFF. The whole variable domain, filled in from reference TRBV12-5 and TRBJ1-1, reads DARVTQTPRHKVTEMGQEVTMRCQPILGHNTVFWYRQTMMQGLELLAYFRNRAPLDDSGMPKDRFSAEMPDATLATLKIQPSEPRDSAVYFCASGFGDNTEAFFGQGTRLTVV.

DNA for the CDR3: TGCGCCAGCAGCGTCCAGGGGACCTACGAGCAGTACTTC. Protein product: CASSVQGTYEQYF. The chain couples TRBV5-1 to TRBJ2-7, with D possibly matching TRBD1 (6 bases). This CDR3 region has 13 residues. From germline, CDR1 is SGHRS and CDR2 YFSETQ. V lost 4 bases, J lost 2 bases, and 10 bases lay in between.

The chain links TRBV9 to TRBJ1-1, with D perhaps TRBD1 (5 bases). The V gene lost 2 bases and the J gene lost 4 bases, with 15 bases spanning the gap. Germline V gene sequence: CDR1 SGDLS, CDR2 YYNGEE. The CDR3 runs to 15 residues. CDR3 residues: CASSVGGGMGTEAFF. For the CDR3, the DNA is TGTGCCAGCAGCGTGGGGGGAGGGATGGGCACTGAAGCTTTCTTT.

The J gene is TRBJ2-7, the V gene TRBV15; 11 nucleotides align to TRBD2. The CDR3 consists of 15 residues. Germline V gives CDR1 LNHNV, CDR2 YYDKDF (reference sequence). V was pared by 7 bases and J by 1 base, with 6 bases of the junction left unmatched. This CDR3 reads CATTNSGRESYEQYF. CDR3 nucleotide sequence: TGTGCCACCACCAATAGCGGGAGGGAATCCTACGAGCAGTACTTC.

The chain recombines TRBV27 with TRBJ1-2; 10 nucleotides agree with TRBD1. The germline CDR1 and CDR2 sequences are MNHEY and SMNVEV (reference sequence). The CDR3 is 16 residues long. Trimming cost V 5 bases and J 2 bases; bases outside gene matches: 8. The CDR3 sequence: CASSPPKGQGNYGYTF. CDR3 nucleotide sequence: TGTGCCAGCAGTCCCCCCAAGGGACAGGGGAACTATGGCTACACCTTC.

The chain is built from TRBV6-6 and TRBJ1-1; D gene ambiguous. The germline CDR1 and CDR2 sequences are MNHNY and SVGAGI (reference sequence). This CDR3 is 12 amino acids long. Trimming took 9 bases from V and 0 from J, leaving 8 bases between them. In DNA form, the CDR3 reads TGTGCCAGTGGCAGGCTGAACACTGAAGCTTTCTTT. Translation: CASGRLNTEAFF.

The chain carries TRBV4-1 and TRBJ2-5; TRBD1 matches at 7 bases. In germline, CDR1 is MGHRA, CDR2 YSYEKL. With 4 bases clipped from V and 2 bases from J, the junction kept 4 bases outside the gene matches. The CDR3 has 14 residues. CDR3 bases: TGCGCCAGCAGCCGGGACAGAGCACAAGAGACCCAGTACTTC. Translation gives CASSRDRAQETQYF.